The present entry profiles one T cell receptor (beta chain) with its context. Its antigen is not known. Authors' methods: Junction-only immunoSEQ data arrived without quality scores, meaning filtering differed. Some clones are missing from TCRdb's copy, which holds only in-frame ones; the method was immunoSEQ multiplex PCR. V and J calls and clone size are those listed in that table; D and trimming were worked out from the DNA. The sample lists 2,500,000 or so clones; over 85% were seen once. V lost 0 bases to trimming and J lost 5 bases, with 13 bases between them. This CDR3 region has 15 residues. The germline gives CDR1 LGHNA, CDR2 YSLEER. This specimen belongs to a study of shared clonotypes between healthy human individuals. Whole-study results and caveats: A handful of donors held around 5% of naive CD4 clonotypes in common. Inspection by rarefaction showed sorted-subset sequencing to be incomplete despite large depth. Clonotype sharing among the donors was expected to vary with sequencing depth.

The TCR originated in a man aged 18 to 35 in good health. Some clones in this sample may be carry-over from other donors' samples. Sequences were obtained from naive CD4+ T cells from PBMCs. This sample's subset: CD45RA+ positively selected. The V and J genes are TRBV4-3 and TRBJ1-2; D gene uncertain. CDR3: CASSQETGIGYGYTF. Here the CDR3 DNA reads TGCGCCAGCAGCCAAGAAACGGGGATTGGGTATGGCTACACCTTC.